This TCR beta chain was sequenced in a study of shared clonotypes between healthy human individuals. Whole-study context: Three plates were used per donor for CD4 naive, three for CD4 memory, two for CD8 naive and one for CD8 memory. Study outcomes and limitations: Rarefaction curves obtained for sorted subsets showed sequencing incomplete despite large depth. Researchers found naive subsets generally carried larger estimated richness than memory subsets.

This table comes from immunoSEQ multiplex PCR, and its TCRdb copy is limited to in-frame clones, with some not included. Here the sample spans about 980,000 clones, 76% being singletons. In its sample, this clone was seen many times. What it binds is not known. Germline V lookup: CDR1 MDHEN, CDR2 SYDVKM. Trimming pared 5 bases from V and 9 bases from J, leaving 16 bases between. CDR3 size: 14 residues. The sequenced sample was memory CD4+ T cells sorted from blood. Subset in this sample: CD45RA-negative fraction. The chain is built from TRBV28 and TRBJ1-4, with D perhaps TRBD1 (5 bases). The source of this sequence is a man aged 18 to 30 in good health. The CDR3 sequence: CASSQARGAQKLFF. Written as DNA, the CDR3 is TGTGCCAGCAGTCAGGCTCGGGGCGCGCAAAAACTGTTTTTT.